The present TCR beta chain was sequenced within a study of CD8 T cells in Susac syndrome (dated by TCRdb to about 2019). Context from the whole study: Among the sequenced Susac syndrome patients, 5 or 6 had clinically active disease and 8 or 9 were in clinical remission. At the time of blood withdrawal, Susac syndrome patients were either therapy-naive, taking corticosteroids (with some also receiving IVIg), or on IVIg alone. Repertoire sequencing was used to test whether CD8+ T cell activation and differentiation in Susac syndrome was antigen driven. The clonality of the CD8+ T cell repertoire was compared across more than 9 healthy donors, roughly 14 Susac syndrome patients and around 15 multiple sclerosis patients.

Note on this clonotype: The clone's antigen remains unknown. Base qualities are not recorded, but no much larger clone differs from it by a single base.

Ends trimmed: V by 4 bases, J by 4 bases; bases unmatched to a gene: 3. The CDR3 spans 15 residues, from the cysteine through the phenylalanine. Only the CDR3 portion is preserved as DNA: 45 bases, with reading frame beginning at the first base. According to the germline V gene, CDR1 reads MRHNA and CDR2 reads SNTAGT. RNA was extracted with the RNeasy kit and roughly 0.5 to 1 ug was reverse transcribed using random hexamers. The immunoSEQ multiplex PCR assay, which covers 54 Vbeta and 13 Jbeta segments, was used to amplify TCR beta CDR3 regions. To correct PCR amplification bias, a synthetic template baseline was used for both primer optimization and computational correction. The original pipeline was this. Reads were annotated to V, D and J genes according to IMGT and were analyzed with immunoSEQ Analyzer, with only productive sequences retained. Clonality was calculated as one minus the Shannon entropy normalized by log2 of the number of productive unique sequences. Public and private clones were assessed among the 100 most prevalent clones of each patient and control. A clone was defined as Susac-specific if it was absent from the healthy and MS cohorts, from roughly 980 published viral clones and from other ImmuneACCESS disease sequences. The public reads were quality trimmed at Q25 with fastp and then assembled into clones with MiXCR by TCRdb, keeping productive beta chains. Rows with one shared CDR3 protein collapse into an entry with the most common genes and DNA. TCRdb, not the original authors, processed these V and J calls. In all, the sample holds about 23,000 distinct CDR3 sequences, and 93% of those were seen once. 0.63% of the sample lies in the top ten.

Study-wide conclusions, independent of this receptor: The TCR sequencing and HLA analysis was acknowledged to have included a relatively small number of individuals. CD8+ repertoires in Susac syndrome showed clonal expansion, which was highest in CD8+ TEMRA cells and was greater in clinically active patients than in remitting patients. Looking at Susac-specific public clones, the researchers identified fewer than 20 in the total CD8+ repertoire and about 5 in the CD8+ TEMRA repertoire.

High-throughput TCR beta sequencing profiled peripheral blood CD8+ and CD4+ T cells from healthy donors, Susac syndrome patients and multiple sclerosis patients. Susac syndrome patients met recently defined diagnostic criteria for definite or probable disease. CD8+ TEMRA cells were enriched by FACS, while bulk CD8+ and CD4+ T cells were purified by magnetic negative isolation. Blood was drawn into EDTA tubes, processed within 24 hours, and PBMCs were isolated by density gradient centrifugation. PBMCs intended for TCR sequencing were cryopreserved in liquid nitrogen and were subsequently thawed in a 37 degrees C water bath. The sorted or isolated CD4+, CD8+ and CD8+ TEMRA cells had a purity of 90% or higher.

This sequence originates from a human donor with Susac syndrome. The chain is encoded by TRBV6-4 joined to TRBJ2-1; 11 middle bases align to TRBD2. The sequenced sample consisted of CD8+ T cells from PBMCs. The DNA reads as follows: TGTGCCAGCAGTGTCCTAGCGGGGGGTTACAATGAGCAGTTCTTC. Translated, this is CASSVLAGGYNEQFF.